This T cell receptor (beta chain) was captured by sequencing in a study of blood T cell repertoires in COVID-19 (dated by TCRdb to the early 2020s). For the wider study: The collaborator samples originated in the United States, Italy and Spain and spanned the acute and convalescent phases of COVID-19. The material from the prospective study consisted of cDNA or gDNA derived from T cells, B-cell-depleted T cells, or PBMCs. The dataset comprised deeply sampled blood TCRbeta repertoires from subjects exposed to, actively infected with, or recovered from COVID-19. The repertoires were made available in a free public database intended to serve as a resource for research on the immune response to SARS-CoV-2. Samples came from the ongoing ImmuneRACE study (first 160 participants) plus 1,254 subjects from 6 global collaborators. A de-identified subject ID, COVID-19 status, age in years and sex were almost always included in the sample metadata. Where available, HLA class I and class II types were taken from metadata supplied by the sample provider and were not determined by assay-based typing. What the study reported, not specific to this receptor: Clinical and demographic metadata were provided uncurated, with the amount varying by source and participant.

TCRbeta CDR3 regions were amplified from genomic DNA by means of the immunoSEQ Assay, a bias-controlled multiplex PCR. The original methods were these. Nucleated cell counts per sample were estimated from amplification of reference gene primers within the assay. Sequence reads were collapsed and filtered to measure the absolute abundance of every unique TCRbeta CDR3 rearrangement. For each sample, productive Simpson clonality was calculated as the square root of Simpson's diversity index across productive rearrangements. TCRdb provides this immuneACCESS table in a form limited to in-frame rearrangements. Some clones are lacking; in checked studies, under half of them reflect an unresolved V gene, and why the rest are absent is not known. V, J and clone size are taken as reported in that table, and D and trimming were inferred from the DNA itself. The sample table shows some 130,000 clones, and around 86% are seen once. The ten top clones hold about 2.5% of the sample.

Collaborating institutions collected whole blood in K2EDTA tubes following their own protocols. For TCRbeta analysis, collaborator samples were shipped as frozen whole blood, as isolated PBMCs, or as DNA extracted from either sample type. Notes on this clone: There is no known antigen for this receptor. No base-level quality is on record; no much larger clone is a single base apart.

This TCR derives from a man aged 45-65 years with active COVID-19. Sequenced input: peripheral blood.

At the DNA level, the sequence is TGTGCCAGCAGCCTCCAAGCTAGCGGGGGGCGGGGCACAGATACGCAGTATTTT. This codes for CASSLQASGGRGTDTQYF. The receptor chain draws on TRBV4-2 and TRBJ2-3, and 11 bases in between align with TRBD2. The CDR1 and CDR2 encoded by the germline V gene are LGHNA and YNFKEQ. At the junction V is shortened by 4 bases and J by 1 base; bases outside the gene matches: 10. The CDR3 has 18 amino acids, counting the end cysteine and phenylalanine. The DNA shown is the 54-base CDR3, in frame from base 1.